These 31 T cell receptor beta chains were sequenced from one sample in a study of blood T cells in healthy people across ages (dated by TCRdb to between 2015 and 2016). Library construction relied on 5' RACE. The listed sequencing device is Illumina HiSeq 2500. The second PCR ran for roughly 7 to 12 cycles and used a J-beta primer mix along with a sample-barcoded 5' primer. TCRdb reran the public reads through fastp at Q25 and MiXCR, keeping productive beta chains. When rows share a CDR3 protein, they turn into one entry using the most common DNA and genes. The sample yields about 1.8 million distinct CDR3 sequences; around 50% were counted once. Roughly 2.1% of the sample lies in the top ten. The sample consisted of blood. The receptors originated from a middle-aged woman in good health.

The chain recombines TRBV5-4 with TRBJ2-4, with D unresolved. Trimming cost V 2 bases and J 4 bases, with 13 bases left between them. This CDR3 comprises 15 residues. The germline gives CDR1 SGHNT, CDR2 YYREEE (reference sequence). The chain's CDR3 is CASSFPDTSKNIQYF. Here the CDR3 DNA reads TGTGCCAGCAGCTTCCCAGATACCTCTAAAAACATTCAGTACTTC.

The chain employs TRBV2 and TRBJ2-6, with D uncertain. Germline V gene lookup returns CDR1 SNHLY and CDR2 FYNNEI. V lost 8 bases and J lost 0, with 14 bases in between. The CDR3 loop spans 16 amino acids. This CDR3 is CASLGWFRSGANVLTF. The DNA for the CDR3 is TGTGCCAGCTTAGGGTGGTTCCGCTCTGGGGCCAACGTCCTGACTTTC.

The rearrangement joins TRBV4-2 to TRBJ2-3; 12 nucleotides match TRBD2. CDR3 length equals 19 residues. CDR1 is LGHNA and CDR2 is YNFKEQ in the germline V gene. The V gene end was trimmed by 2 bases and the J gene end by 0 bases; junction bases not matched to a gene: 9. CDR3 nucleotide sequence: TGTGCCAGCAGCCAATCTAGCGGGGGGGCTTTTGGGAGCACAGATACGCAGTATTTT. Translation gives CASSQSSGGAFGSTDTQYF.

This chain links TRBV28 with TRBJ2-1; D may match TRBD1 or TRBD2 (5 bases each). Trimming left V 5 bases short and J 14 bases short, with 16 bases between. The CDR3 runs 12 residues. Germline V gene data show CDR1 as MDHEN and CDR2 as SYDVKM. CDR3 nucleotides: TGTGCCAGCAGTACGGGACCGCTGGACAAGTTCTTC. Protein sequence: CASSTGPLDKFF.

There are a few counts of this clonotype. This rearrangement joins TRBV20-1 to TRBJ2-5, with D perhaps matching TRBD2 (7 bases). The CDR3 is made up of 14 amino acids. The germline V gene encodes CDR1 DFQATT and CDR2 SNEGSKA (reference sequence). V lost 7 bases and J 5 bases, leaving 20 bases between the germline ends. In DNA form, the CDR3 reads TGCAGTGTCAGAGATGGCAGGGGAGGGGAGACCCAGTACTTC. Protein sequence: CSVRDGRGGETQYF.

This clonotype was recorded at least ten times. V is TRBV7-2 and J is TRBJ2-5; tentative D call: TRBD2 (6 bases). CDR3 length: 14 amino acids. Germline V gives CDR1 SGHTA, CDR2 FQGNSA. Trimming left V 5 bases short and J 4 bases short, with 14 bases between. The CDR3 loop is CASSRTIGGETQYF. CDR3 in DNA: TGTGCCAGCAGCCGGACTATCGGGGGAGAGACCCAGTACTTC.

The V and J genes are TRBV6-2 or TRBV6-3 and TRBJ1-6, with unresolved D. The CDR3 covers 16 residues. Germline V gives CDR1 MNHEY, CDR2 SVGEGT. The germline V and J ends were trimmed by 2 bases and 8 bases, with 16 bases remaining between them. As DNA, the CDR3 is TGTGCCAGCAGTTACGCCCAGGAGATCCTTTATTCACCCCTCCACTTT. Protein sequence: CASSYAQEILYSPLHF.

This clonotype turned up a few times. The chain carries TRBV4-3 and TRBJ1-6, with 9 bases lining up with TRBD1. Germline CDR1 is LGHNA and CDR2 is YSLEER. This CDR3 contains 16 residues. The V and J ends lost 1 base and 7 bases, in that order; junction bases with no gene match: 5. CDR3 sequence: CASSQAGQGRNSPLHF. The CDR3 nucleotides read TGCGCCAGCAGCCAAGCAGGACAGGGGAGGAATTCACCCCTCCACTTT.

Only a few counts were recorded for this clonotype. V gene TRBV5-1 combines with J gene TRBJ2-3; D gene uncertain. The V end lost 1 base, the J end lost 2 bases, and 11 bases lay between the germline ends. This CDR3 spans 15 amino acids. Germline V gives CDR1 SGHRS, CDR2 YFSETQ. CDR3 in DNA: TGCGCCAGCAGCTTGAGAGAATTGTACACAGATACGCAGTATTTT. Translation gives CASSLRELYTDTQYF.

This chain uses TRBV4-3 with TRBJ2-1, with D tentatively TRBD2 (7 bases). This CDR3 contains 18 residues. Between the trimmed V and J ends, which lost 0 bases and 7 bases, there was a span of 22 bases. Germline V gives CDR1 LGHNA, CDR2 YSLEER. CDR3 sequence reads: CASSQDWGGAVLSNEQFF. For the CDR3, the DNA is TGCGCCAGCAGCCAAGATTGGGGGGGGGCCGTGTTGAGTAATGAGCAGTTCTTC.

V usage is TRBV3-1 and J usage is TRBJ2-7, with TRBD1 identical over 9 bases. Germline CDR1 LGHDT, CDR2 YNNKEL (reference sequence). V gave up 2 bases and J gave up 7 bases; unmatched junction bases: 3. The CDR3 contains 13 residues. In nucleotides, the CDR3 is TGTGCCAGCAGCCAAACAGGGGGCCAAGAGCAGTACTTC. Protein: CASSQTGGQEQYF.

The chain links TRBV7-2 to TRBJ2-5; 10 positions agree with TRBD2. The CDR3 sequence is 18 residues long. CDR1 is SGHTA, CDR2 FQGNSA, per germline. With V trimmed by 5 bases and J by 4 bases, 16 bases remained unmatched. This CDR3 is CASSRPSGGVYGRETQYF. The CDR3 region has the DNA TGTGCCAGCAGCCGGCCCAGCGGGGGGGTCTACGGTAGAGAGACCCAGTACTTC.

The genes are TRBV10-2 and TRBJ2-3; D is possibly TRBD1 (6 bases). The V and J ends lost 4 bases and 6 bases respectively, with 23 bases between them. The CDR3 runs to 17 residues. The germline V gene encodes CDR1 WSHSY and CDR2 SAAADI. The CDR3 loop reads CASSVGRTVSGGDTQYF. The CDR3 coding sequence is TGCGCCAGCAGTGTTGGAAGGACAGTTTCGGGTGGGGATACGCAGTATTTT.

This clonotype has a handful of counts. This sequence joins TRBV29-1 and TRBJ2-7; D perhaps matches TRBD2 (7 bases). V lost 5 bases to trimming and J lost 5 bases, with 19 bases between them. Germline values: CDR1 SQVTM, CDR2 ANQGSEA. This CDR3 has 14 residues. Here the CDR3 DNA reads TGCAGCGTTAAGGGGGAATGGGGAGGGGACGAGCAGTACTTC. The encoded protein is CSVKGEWGGDEQYF.

This clonotype was seen more than once but under ten times. Written as DNA, the CDR3 is TGCAGCGCCAAGACTAGCGGGGGGCCCGATACGCAGTATTTT. Encoded protein: CSAKTSGGPDTQYF. The chain is built from TRBV29-1 and TRBJ2-3, with 13 bases that match TRBD2. The CDR3 loop spans 14 amino acids. The germline gives CDR1 SQVTM, CDR2 ANQGSEA. V was pared by 7 bases and J by 6 bases, with 7 bases of the junction left unmatched.

This chain uses TRBV20-1 with TRBJ1-2; D ambiguous. The CDR3 runs 12 residues. CDR1 and CDR2 from the germline V gene are DFQATT and SNEGSKA (reference sequence). The V gene lost 4 bases and the J gene lost 2 bases, with 8 bases spanning the gap. The CDR3 reads CSAIGDNYGYTF. Here the CDR3 DNA reads TGCAGTGCTATTGGAGACAACTATGGCTACACCTTC.

This clonotype was detected only once. The chain couples TRBV15 to TRBJ1-5; 8 nucleotides agree with TRBD1. This CDR3 region has 18 residues. The germline CDR1 and CDR2 sequences are LNHNV and YYDKDF (reference sequence). V was pared by 4 bases and J by 1 base, with 12 bases of the junction left unmatched. CDR3 sequence reads: CATSMARGRMVSNQPQHF. As DNA, the CDR3 is TGTGCCACCAGCATGGCCAGGGGGCGTATGGTGAGCAATCAGCCCCAGCATTTT. Looking up the rest from reference TRBV15 and TRBJ1-5 gives the full variable domain: DAMVIQNPRYQVTQFGKPVTLSCSQTLNHNVMYWYQQKSSQAPKLLFHYYDKDFNNEADTPDNFQSRRPNTSFCFLDIRSPGLGDTAMYLCATSMARGRMVSNQPQHFGDGTRLSIL.

This clonotype appeared a single time. This could be a read error, since a much larger clone is one nucleotide away. The chain uses TRBV2 and TRBJ1-2; no reliable D call. Germline CDR1 and CDR2: SNHLY and FYNNEI. V lost 6 bases and J lost 2, with 7 bases in between. The CDR3 loop spans 12 amino acids. The CDR3 DNA sequence: TGTGCCAGCAGCGTACAGAACTATGGCTACACCTTC. This codes for CASSVQNYGYTF. The entire variable domain, with the rest obtained from reference TRBV2 and TRBJ1-2, is as follows: EPEVTQTPSHQVTQMGQEVILRCVPISNHLYFYWYRQILGQKVEFLVSFYNNEISEKSEIFDDQFSVERPDGSNFTLKIRSTKLEDSAMYFCASSVQNYGYTFGSGTRLTVV.

The chain links TRBV6-1 to TRBJ2-3; no clear D gene. CDR1 is MNHNS and CDR2 is SASEGT in the germline V gene. Deletions cut 1 base from V and 6 bases from J, with 17 bases between. The CDR3 is 16 amino acids. The CDR3 DNA reads as TGTGCCAGCAGTGAAGTCGGCGAAGTAGTATGGGATACGCAGTATTTT. Protein sequence: CASSEVGEVVWDTQYF.

The rearrangement joins TRBV7-2 to TRBJ2-7, with TRBD2 matching 9 bases. Trimming cost V 3 bases and J 10 bases; bases outside gene matches: 10. Germline V gene lookup returns CDR1 SGHTA and CDR2 FQGNSA. This CDR3 is 14 amino acids long. The CDR3 region has the DNA TGTGCCAGCAGCTTCCGTCCTAGCGGGGAGGATCAGTACTTC. It specifies CASSFRPSGEDQYF.

The J gene is TRBJ1-2, the V gene TRBV6-2 or TRBV6-3; no firm D call. Trimming cost V 7 bases and J 6 bases, with 18 bases left between them. The germline CDR1 and CDR2 sequences are MNHEY and SVGEGT. CDR3 length: 14 residues. The CDR3 sequence is CASTASGSVNGYTF. The DNA for the CDR3 is TGTGCCAGCACTGCCAGTGGGTCCGTTAATGGCTACACCTTC.

This clonotype occurred a few times. The gene calls are TRBV7-6 and TRBJ2-3, with TRBD2 matching over 10 bases. The CDR3 runs 20 residues. Germline lookup yields CDR1 SGHVS and CDR2 FNYEAQ. Trimming took 5 bases from V and 0 from J; bases not matched to a gene: 17. DNA for the CDR3: TGTGCCAGCAGCCCACGCTTGGGGAAGCGGGGGGGTTCTAGCACAGATACGCAGTATTTT. Translating it yields CASSPRLGKRGGSSTDTQYF.

The V call is TRBV7-9, the J call TRBJ2-1; either TRBD1 or TRBD2 may supply D (5 bases each). The V end lost 4 bases, the J end lost 7 bases, and 23 bases lay between the germline ends. The germline gives CDR1 SEHNR, CDR2 FQNEAQ (reference sequence). CDR3 length equals 17 residues. For the CDR3, the DNA is TGTGCCAGCAGCTCCGACCGAACCGGGACCGCCAGGAATGAGCAGTTCTTC. Translating gives CASSSDRTGTARNEQFF.

This clonotype was counted a single time. The chain joins TRBV6-1 to TRBJ2-2; D uncertain. Germline V lookup: CDR1 MNHNS, CDR2 SASEGT. Trimming took off 3 bases at V and 3 bases at J, with 11 bases between the two ends. This CDR3 has 15 amino acids. CDR3 region: CASSETGRHTGELFF. In DNA, the CDR3 is TGTGCCAGCAGTGAGACCGGACGGCACACCGGGGAGCTGTTTTTT.

This clonotype was observed a few times. The chain links TRBV20-1 to TRBJ2-6, with 10 bases matching TRBD1. The V and J ends lost 1 base and 0 bases, in that order; junction bases with no gene match: 9. The CDR3 runs 19 residues. From germline, CDR1 is DFQATT and CDR2 SNEGSKA (reference sequence). DNA for the CDR3: TGCAGTGCTAGAGCCCTTCAACGGACAGGGGGCTCTGGGGCCAACGTCCTGACTTTC. It is translated as CSARALQRTGGSGANVLTF.

This rearrangement joins TRBV11-1 to TRBJ2-1; 10 bases agree with TRBD2. The germline V gene encodes CDR1 SGHAT and CDR2 FQDESV (reference sequence). The J segment lost 1 base and the V segment lost 1 base, leaving 7 bases of the junction unmatched. This CDR3 is 18 amino acids long. This CDR3 reads CASSLGLRLAGSYNEQFF. For the CDR3, the DNA is TGTGCCAGCAGCTTAGGGCTCCGACTAGCGGGTTCCTACAATGAGCAGTTCTTC.

This clonotype appeared many times. The CDR3 here is CASSQEGSNQPQHF. In DNA form, the CDR3 reads TGCGCCAGCAGCCAAGAGGGCAGCAATCAGCCCCAGCATTTT. The chain joins TRBV4-3 to TRBJ1-5; D is uncertain. Per the germline V gene, CDR1 is LGHNA and CDR2 is YSLEER. Trimming pared 0 bases from V and 1 base from J, leaving 4 bases between. The CDR3 runs to 14 residues.

V gene TRBV13 combines with J gene TRBJ2-1, with D possibly called TRBD1 or TRBD2 (7 bases each). The CDR3 sequence is 17 residues long. Trimming shortened V by 1 base and J by 4 bases, and 17 bases separated the two germline ends. Germline CDR1 is PRHDT and CDR2 is FYEKMQ (reference sequence). In DNA, the CDR3 is TGTGCCAGCAGCTTAGTCGGGACAGCGGGAATATACAATGAGCAGTTCTTC. Amino acid sequence: CASSLVGTAGIYNEQFF.

The chain uses TRBV6-5 and TRBJ2-5, with D maybe TRBD2 (5 bases). Between the trimmed V and J ends, which lost 0 bases and 1 base, there was a span of 9 bases. The germline gives CDR1 MNHEY, CDR2 SVGAGI. CDR3 length equals 15 residues. The CDR3: CASSYSREPQETQYF. The CDR3 bases are TGTGCCAGCAGTTACTCCCGGGAACCCCAAGAGACCCAGTACTTC.

This clonotype was detected a few times. The V call is TRBV5-6, the J call TRBJ2-6; TRBD1 is a possible D gene (5 bases). This CDR3 is built from 16 residues. Trimming took 4 bases from V and 2 from J, leaving 13 bases between them. Germline lookup yields CDR1 SGHDT and CDR2 YYEEEE. The CDR3 coding sequence is TGTGCCAGCAGCGATTCTCCAGGGACTGGGGCCAACGTCCTGACTTTC. Protein product: CASSDSPGTGANVLTF.

The sample holds a few counts of this clonotype. J is TRBJ2-1 and V is TRBV6-2 or TRBV6-3; D is unclear. The CDR3 totals 12 residues. Germline values: CDR1 MNHEY, CDR2 SVGEGT. With 6 bases removed from V and 8 bases from J, the gap between germline ends came to 11 bases. The CDR3 reads CASRGWMDEQFF. As DNA, the CDR3 is TGTGCCAGCAGGGGGTGGATGGATGAGCAGTTCTTC.